A single T cell receptor (beta chain) is shown here with its context. The CDR3 is 15 residues long. CDR1 ENHRY and CDR2 SYGVKD come from the germline V gene. Unmatched junction bases numbered 6, after V lost 1 base and J lost 6 bases. The data were obtained in a study of CD8+ T cells in alopecia areata. Once RNA had been extracted, it was reverse transcribed into cDNA to act as the sequencing template. Assay: immunoSEQ multiplex PCR; the TCRdb copy retains only in-frame clones and omits some. The data contain about 200,000 clones, roughly three fifths of them singletons. Sample treatment: oral pan-JAK inhibitor, 5-10 mg twice daily.

This chain connects TRBV10-3 to TRBJ2-1; 7 bases line up with TRBD2. The receptor was isolated from a human donor with alopecia areata. Sequencing was performed on CD4+ T cells sorted from blood, taken around week 50, from a patient treated with tofacitinib. In DNA form, the CDR3 reads TGTGCCATCAGTGAGTTTGGGGCTAGCGGCAATGAGCAGTTCTTC. Protein sequence: CAISEFGASGNEQFF.